The entry below gives a single T cell receptor (beta chain) sequence along with its context. The entry originates in a study of blood T cell repertoires in COVID-19. Study background: COVID-19 samples, acute and convalescent, were from the United States, Italy and Spain. From T cells, B-cell-depleted T cells, or PBMCs came the material, which was cDNA or gDNA.

The CDR3 has 15 amino acids. V trimming: 4 bases; J trimming: 7 bases; junction bases outside the gene matches: 9. Germline loops: CDR1 SGHTA, CDR2 FQGTGA. Original analysis: Estimated nucleated cell counts came from reference gene primer amplification. The assay was immunoSEQ multiplex PCR, and TCRdb's table has in-frame clones only and misses some. V and J calls and clone size are as listed in that table; D and trimming were resolved from the DNA. The sample holds some 87,000 clones, less than 85% seen once. The chain has TRBV7-3 and TRBJ1-5; 8 bases fit TRBD1. The receptor was derived from a man between 45 and 60 years old who had recovered from COVID-19. Sequencing was done on a sample of peripheral blood. The CDR3 region is CASSSFRDRRQPQHF. The CDR3 DNA sequence: TGTGCCAGCAGCTCGTTCCGGGACAGGCGGCAGCCCCAGCATTTT.